This paragraph covers one T cell receptor beta chain sequence. This entry is derived from a study of CD8+CD57+ T cells in acquired aplastic anemia. The germline V gene has CDR1 SNHLY and CDR2 FYNNEI. With 3 bases removed from V and 3 bases from J, the gap between germline ends came to 5 bases. The CDR3 consists of 13 residues. Genomic DNA provided the template from which TCR beta VDJ and CDR3 profiles were obtained. TCRdb processed the reads anew with MiXCR; each CDR3 protein has one entry. The table records 65,000 to 85,000 distinct CDR3 sequences, roughly 50% of them present only once. The sequenced sample consisted of sorted CD4+, CD8+, or CD8+CD57+ T cells (not recorded which) from PBMCs. The clonotype comes from a human donor in good health, serving as a control. The rearrangement links TRBV2 to TRBJ1-4, with D hard to call. CDR3 amino acids: CASSEEANEKLFF. The DNA of the CDR3 is TGTGCCAGCAGTGAGGAGGCTAATGAAAAACTGTTTTTT.